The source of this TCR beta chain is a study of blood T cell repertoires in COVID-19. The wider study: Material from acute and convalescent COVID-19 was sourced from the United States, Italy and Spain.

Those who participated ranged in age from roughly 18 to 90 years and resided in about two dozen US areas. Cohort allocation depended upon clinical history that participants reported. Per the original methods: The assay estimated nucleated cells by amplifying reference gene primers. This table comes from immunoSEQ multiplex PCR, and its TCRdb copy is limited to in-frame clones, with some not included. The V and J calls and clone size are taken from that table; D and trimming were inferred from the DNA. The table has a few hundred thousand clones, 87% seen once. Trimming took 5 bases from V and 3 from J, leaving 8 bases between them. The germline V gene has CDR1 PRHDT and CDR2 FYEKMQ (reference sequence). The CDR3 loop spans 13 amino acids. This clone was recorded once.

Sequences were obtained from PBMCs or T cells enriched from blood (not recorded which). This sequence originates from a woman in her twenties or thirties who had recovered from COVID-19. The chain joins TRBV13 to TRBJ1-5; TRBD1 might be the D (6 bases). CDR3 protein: CASSTGSNQPQHF. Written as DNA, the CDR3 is TGTGCCAGCAGCACAGGGTCCAATCAGCCCCAGCATTTT.